The subject of this entry is one T cell receptor beta chain. These data come from a study of blood T cell repertoires in COVID-19. Study background: Sites in the United States, Italy and Spain provided acute and convalescent COVID-19 samples.

Generated by immunoSEQ multiplex PCR, the TCRdb table keeps only in-frame clones and is missing some. The top ten clones hold roughly 18% of a sample with roughly 100,000 clones, roughly 89% of them seen once. Sequencing used peripheral blood. This TCR was recovered from a woman over 75 in a cohort sampled during active COVID-19.

The chain's CDR3 is CAWSVSLYNEQFF. The CDR3 DNA follows: TGTGCCTGGAGTGTCTCCCTATACAATGAGCAGTTCTTC. The J gene is TRBJ2-1, the V gene TRBV30; D gene ambiguous. Trimming stripped 0 bases from V and 4 bases from J, with 7 bases between. Germline values: CDR1 GTSNPN, CDR2 SVGIG (reference sequence). The CDR3 has 13 amino acids. Based on the CDR3 plus reference TRBV30 and TRBJ2-1, the full variable domain is SQTIHQWPATLVQPVGSPLSLECTVEGTSNPNLYWYRQAAGRGLQLLFYSVGIGQISSEVPQNLSASRPQDRQFILSSKKLLLSDSGFYLCAWSVSLYNEQFFGPGTRLTVL.